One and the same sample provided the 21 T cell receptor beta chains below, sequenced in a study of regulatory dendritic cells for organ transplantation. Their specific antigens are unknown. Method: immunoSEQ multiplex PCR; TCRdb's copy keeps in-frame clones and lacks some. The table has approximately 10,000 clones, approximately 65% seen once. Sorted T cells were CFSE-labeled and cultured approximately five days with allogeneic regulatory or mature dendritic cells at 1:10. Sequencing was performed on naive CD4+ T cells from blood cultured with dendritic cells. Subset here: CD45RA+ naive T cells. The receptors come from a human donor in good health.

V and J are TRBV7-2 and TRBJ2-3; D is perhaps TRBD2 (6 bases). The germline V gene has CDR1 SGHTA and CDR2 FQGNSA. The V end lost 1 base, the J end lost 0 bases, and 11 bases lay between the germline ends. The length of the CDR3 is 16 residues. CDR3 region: CASSLVLLASTDTQYF. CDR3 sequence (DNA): TGTGCCAGCAGCTTAGTACTACTAGCTAGCACAGATACGCAGTATTTT.

The CDR3 region has the DNA TGCGCCAGCAGCCAAGACGGGCAGGGCCGGACTGAAGCTTTCTTT. Residues: CASSQDGQGRTEAFF. This rearrangement joins TRBV4-1 to TRBJ1-1; D may be TRBD1 (5 bases). The CDR3 sequence is 15 residues long. V lost 0 bases and J 5 bases, leaving 13 bases between the germline ends. Germline V gene sequence: CDR1 MGHRA, CDR2 YSYEKL.

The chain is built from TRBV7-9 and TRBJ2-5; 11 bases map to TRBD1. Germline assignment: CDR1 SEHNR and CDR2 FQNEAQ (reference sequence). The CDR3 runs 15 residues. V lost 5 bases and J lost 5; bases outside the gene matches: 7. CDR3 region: CASSGGDRGSETQYF. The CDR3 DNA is TGTGCCAGCAGCGGAGGGGACAGGGGGTCGGAGACCCAGTACTTC.

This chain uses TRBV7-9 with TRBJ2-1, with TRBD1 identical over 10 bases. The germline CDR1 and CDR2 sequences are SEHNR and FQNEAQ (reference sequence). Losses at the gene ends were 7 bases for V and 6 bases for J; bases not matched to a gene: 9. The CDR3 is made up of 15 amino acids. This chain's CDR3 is CASTEPGTGVNEQFF. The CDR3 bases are TGTGCCAGCACCGAGCCTGGGACAGGGGTCAATGAGCAGTTCTTC.

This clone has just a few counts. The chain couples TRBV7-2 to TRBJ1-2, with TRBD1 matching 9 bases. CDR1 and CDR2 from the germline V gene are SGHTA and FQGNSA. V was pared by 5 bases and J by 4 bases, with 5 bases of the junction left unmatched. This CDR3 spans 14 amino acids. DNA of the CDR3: TGTGCCAGCAGCGCGTGGGACAGGGCCTATGGCTACACCTTC. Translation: CASSAWDRAYGYTF.

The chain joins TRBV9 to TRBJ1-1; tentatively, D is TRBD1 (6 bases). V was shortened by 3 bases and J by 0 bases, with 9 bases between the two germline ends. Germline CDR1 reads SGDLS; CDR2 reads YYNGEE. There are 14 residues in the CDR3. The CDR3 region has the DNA TGTGCCAGCAGCGCGGGACAATTGAACACTGAAGCTTTCTTT. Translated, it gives CASSAGQLNTEAFF.

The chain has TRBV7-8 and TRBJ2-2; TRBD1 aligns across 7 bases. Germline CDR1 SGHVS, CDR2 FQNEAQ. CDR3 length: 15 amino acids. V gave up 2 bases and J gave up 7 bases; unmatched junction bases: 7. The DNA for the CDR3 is TGTGCCAGCAGCTTATCAACAGGGGTAGTCGGGGAGCTGTTTTTT. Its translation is CASSLSTGVVGELFF. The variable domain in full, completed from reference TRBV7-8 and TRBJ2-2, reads GAGVSQSPRYKVAKRGQDVALRCDPISGHVSLFWYQQALGQGPEFLTYFQNEAQLDKSGLPSDRFFAERPEGSVSTLKIQRTQQEDSAVYLCASSLSTGVVGELFFGEGSRLTVL.

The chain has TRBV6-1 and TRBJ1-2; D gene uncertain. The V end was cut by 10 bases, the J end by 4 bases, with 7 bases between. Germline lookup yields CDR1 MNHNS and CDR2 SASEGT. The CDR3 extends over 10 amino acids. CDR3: CATFSYGYTF. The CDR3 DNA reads TGTGCCACCTTTAGCTATGGCTACACCTTC.

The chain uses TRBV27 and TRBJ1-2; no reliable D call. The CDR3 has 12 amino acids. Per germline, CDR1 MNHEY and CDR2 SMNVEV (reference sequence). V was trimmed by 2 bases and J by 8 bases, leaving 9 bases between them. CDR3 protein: CASSLPGKGYTF. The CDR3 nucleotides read TGTGCCAGCAGTTTACCAGGCAAGGGCTACACCTTC.

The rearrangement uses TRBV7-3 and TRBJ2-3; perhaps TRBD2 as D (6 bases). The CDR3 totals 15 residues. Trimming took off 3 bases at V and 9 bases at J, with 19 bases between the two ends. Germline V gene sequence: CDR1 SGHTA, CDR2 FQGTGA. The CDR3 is CASSFHISRDRTQYF. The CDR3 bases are TGTGCCAGCAGCTTTCATATTTCGCGGGATCGGACGCAGTATTTT.

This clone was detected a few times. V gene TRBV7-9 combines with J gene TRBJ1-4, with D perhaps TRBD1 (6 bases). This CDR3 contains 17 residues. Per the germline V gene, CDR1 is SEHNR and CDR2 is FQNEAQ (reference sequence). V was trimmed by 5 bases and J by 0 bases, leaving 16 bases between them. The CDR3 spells CASSRDKFYATNEKLFF. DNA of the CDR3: TGTGCCAGCAGCCGGGACAAATTCTATGCAACTAATGAAAAACTGTTTTTT.

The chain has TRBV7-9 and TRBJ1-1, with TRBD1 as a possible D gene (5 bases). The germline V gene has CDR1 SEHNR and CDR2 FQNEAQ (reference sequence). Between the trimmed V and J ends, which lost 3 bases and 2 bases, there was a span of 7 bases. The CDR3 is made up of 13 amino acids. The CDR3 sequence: CASSFGHNTEAFF. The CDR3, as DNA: TGTGCCAGCAGCTTCGGACATAACACTGAAGCTTTCTTT.

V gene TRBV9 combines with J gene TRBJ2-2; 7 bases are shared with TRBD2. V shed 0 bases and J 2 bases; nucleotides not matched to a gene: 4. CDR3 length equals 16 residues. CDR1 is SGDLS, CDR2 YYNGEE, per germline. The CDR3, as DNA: TGTGCCAGCAGCGTAGTCCAGGGACTAAACACCGGGGAGCTGTTTTTT. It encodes CASSVVQGLNTGELFF.

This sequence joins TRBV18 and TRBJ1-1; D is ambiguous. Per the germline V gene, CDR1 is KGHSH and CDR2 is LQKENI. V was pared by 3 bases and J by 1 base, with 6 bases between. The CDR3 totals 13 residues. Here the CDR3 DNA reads TGTGCCAGCTCACCGACGGGGAACACTGAAGCTTTCTTT. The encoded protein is CASSPTGNTEAFF.

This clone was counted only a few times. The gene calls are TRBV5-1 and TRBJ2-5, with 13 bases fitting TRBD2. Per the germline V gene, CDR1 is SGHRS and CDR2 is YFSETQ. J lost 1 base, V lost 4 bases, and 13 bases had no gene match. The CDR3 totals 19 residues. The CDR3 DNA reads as TGCGCCAGCAGCCGCGTCAGACTAGCGGGGGGCCTCACCCAAGAGACCCAGTACTTC. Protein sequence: CASSRVRLAGGLTQETQYF. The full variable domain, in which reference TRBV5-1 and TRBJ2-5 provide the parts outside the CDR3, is KAGVTQTPRYLIKTRGQQVTLSCSPISGHRSVSWYQQTPGQGLQFLFEYFSETQRNKGNFPGRFSGRQFSNSRSEMNVSTLELGDSALYLCASSRVRLAGGLTQETQYFGPGTRLLVL.

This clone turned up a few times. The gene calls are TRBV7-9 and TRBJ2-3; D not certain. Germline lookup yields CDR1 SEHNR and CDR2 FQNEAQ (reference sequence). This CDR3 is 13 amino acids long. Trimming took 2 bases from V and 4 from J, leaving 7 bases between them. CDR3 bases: TGTGCCAGCAGCTTACCCCCAGCAGATACGCAGTATTTT. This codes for CASSLPPADTQYF.

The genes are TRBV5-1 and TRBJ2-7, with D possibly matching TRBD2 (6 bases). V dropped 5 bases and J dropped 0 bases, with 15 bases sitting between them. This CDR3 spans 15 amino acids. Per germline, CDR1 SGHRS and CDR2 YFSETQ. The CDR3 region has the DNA TGCGCCAGCAGGCCGGGGGTCTTAAGCTCCTACGAGCAGTACTTC. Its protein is CASRPGVLSSYEQYF.

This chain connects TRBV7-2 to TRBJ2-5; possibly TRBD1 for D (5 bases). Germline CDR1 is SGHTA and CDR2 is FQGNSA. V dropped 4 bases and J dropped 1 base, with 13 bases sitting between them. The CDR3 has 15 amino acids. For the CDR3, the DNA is TGTGCCAGCAGCTCAGACGACAGACGCCAAGAGACCCAGTACTTC. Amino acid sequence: CASSSDDRRQETQYF. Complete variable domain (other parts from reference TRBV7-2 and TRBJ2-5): GAGVSQSPSNKVTEKGKDVELRCDPISGHTALYWYRQSLGQGLEFLIYFQGNSAPDKSGLPSDRFSAERTGGSVSTLTIQRTQQEDSAVYLCASSSDDRRQETQYFGPGTRLLVL.

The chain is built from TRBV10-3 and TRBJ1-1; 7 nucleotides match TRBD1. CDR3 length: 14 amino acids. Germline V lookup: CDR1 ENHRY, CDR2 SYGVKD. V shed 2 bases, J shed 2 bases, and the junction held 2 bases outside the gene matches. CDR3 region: CAISETGANTEAFF. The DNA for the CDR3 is TGTGCCATCAGTGAGACAGGGGCTAACACTGAAGCTTTCTTT.

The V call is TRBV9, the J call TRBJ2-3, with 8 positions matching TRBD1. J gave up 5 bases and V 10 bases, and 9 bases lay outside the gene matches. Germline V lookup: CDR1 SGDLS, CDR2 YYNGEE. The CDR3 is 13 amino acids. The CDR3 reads CAGQGSLKDTQYF. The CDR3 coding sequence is TGTGCCGGACAGGGTTCGCTCAAAGATACGCAGTATTTT.

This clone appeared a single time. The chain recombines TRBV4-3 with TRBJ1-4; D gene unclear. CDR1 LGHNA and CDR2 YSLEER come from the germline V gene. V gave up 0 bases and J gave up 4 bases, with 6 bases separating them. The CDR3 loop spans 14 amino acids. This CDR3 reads CASSQDTVNEKLFF. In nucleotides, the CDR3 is TGCGCCAGCAGCCAAGACACAGTTAATGAAAAACTGTTTTTT.